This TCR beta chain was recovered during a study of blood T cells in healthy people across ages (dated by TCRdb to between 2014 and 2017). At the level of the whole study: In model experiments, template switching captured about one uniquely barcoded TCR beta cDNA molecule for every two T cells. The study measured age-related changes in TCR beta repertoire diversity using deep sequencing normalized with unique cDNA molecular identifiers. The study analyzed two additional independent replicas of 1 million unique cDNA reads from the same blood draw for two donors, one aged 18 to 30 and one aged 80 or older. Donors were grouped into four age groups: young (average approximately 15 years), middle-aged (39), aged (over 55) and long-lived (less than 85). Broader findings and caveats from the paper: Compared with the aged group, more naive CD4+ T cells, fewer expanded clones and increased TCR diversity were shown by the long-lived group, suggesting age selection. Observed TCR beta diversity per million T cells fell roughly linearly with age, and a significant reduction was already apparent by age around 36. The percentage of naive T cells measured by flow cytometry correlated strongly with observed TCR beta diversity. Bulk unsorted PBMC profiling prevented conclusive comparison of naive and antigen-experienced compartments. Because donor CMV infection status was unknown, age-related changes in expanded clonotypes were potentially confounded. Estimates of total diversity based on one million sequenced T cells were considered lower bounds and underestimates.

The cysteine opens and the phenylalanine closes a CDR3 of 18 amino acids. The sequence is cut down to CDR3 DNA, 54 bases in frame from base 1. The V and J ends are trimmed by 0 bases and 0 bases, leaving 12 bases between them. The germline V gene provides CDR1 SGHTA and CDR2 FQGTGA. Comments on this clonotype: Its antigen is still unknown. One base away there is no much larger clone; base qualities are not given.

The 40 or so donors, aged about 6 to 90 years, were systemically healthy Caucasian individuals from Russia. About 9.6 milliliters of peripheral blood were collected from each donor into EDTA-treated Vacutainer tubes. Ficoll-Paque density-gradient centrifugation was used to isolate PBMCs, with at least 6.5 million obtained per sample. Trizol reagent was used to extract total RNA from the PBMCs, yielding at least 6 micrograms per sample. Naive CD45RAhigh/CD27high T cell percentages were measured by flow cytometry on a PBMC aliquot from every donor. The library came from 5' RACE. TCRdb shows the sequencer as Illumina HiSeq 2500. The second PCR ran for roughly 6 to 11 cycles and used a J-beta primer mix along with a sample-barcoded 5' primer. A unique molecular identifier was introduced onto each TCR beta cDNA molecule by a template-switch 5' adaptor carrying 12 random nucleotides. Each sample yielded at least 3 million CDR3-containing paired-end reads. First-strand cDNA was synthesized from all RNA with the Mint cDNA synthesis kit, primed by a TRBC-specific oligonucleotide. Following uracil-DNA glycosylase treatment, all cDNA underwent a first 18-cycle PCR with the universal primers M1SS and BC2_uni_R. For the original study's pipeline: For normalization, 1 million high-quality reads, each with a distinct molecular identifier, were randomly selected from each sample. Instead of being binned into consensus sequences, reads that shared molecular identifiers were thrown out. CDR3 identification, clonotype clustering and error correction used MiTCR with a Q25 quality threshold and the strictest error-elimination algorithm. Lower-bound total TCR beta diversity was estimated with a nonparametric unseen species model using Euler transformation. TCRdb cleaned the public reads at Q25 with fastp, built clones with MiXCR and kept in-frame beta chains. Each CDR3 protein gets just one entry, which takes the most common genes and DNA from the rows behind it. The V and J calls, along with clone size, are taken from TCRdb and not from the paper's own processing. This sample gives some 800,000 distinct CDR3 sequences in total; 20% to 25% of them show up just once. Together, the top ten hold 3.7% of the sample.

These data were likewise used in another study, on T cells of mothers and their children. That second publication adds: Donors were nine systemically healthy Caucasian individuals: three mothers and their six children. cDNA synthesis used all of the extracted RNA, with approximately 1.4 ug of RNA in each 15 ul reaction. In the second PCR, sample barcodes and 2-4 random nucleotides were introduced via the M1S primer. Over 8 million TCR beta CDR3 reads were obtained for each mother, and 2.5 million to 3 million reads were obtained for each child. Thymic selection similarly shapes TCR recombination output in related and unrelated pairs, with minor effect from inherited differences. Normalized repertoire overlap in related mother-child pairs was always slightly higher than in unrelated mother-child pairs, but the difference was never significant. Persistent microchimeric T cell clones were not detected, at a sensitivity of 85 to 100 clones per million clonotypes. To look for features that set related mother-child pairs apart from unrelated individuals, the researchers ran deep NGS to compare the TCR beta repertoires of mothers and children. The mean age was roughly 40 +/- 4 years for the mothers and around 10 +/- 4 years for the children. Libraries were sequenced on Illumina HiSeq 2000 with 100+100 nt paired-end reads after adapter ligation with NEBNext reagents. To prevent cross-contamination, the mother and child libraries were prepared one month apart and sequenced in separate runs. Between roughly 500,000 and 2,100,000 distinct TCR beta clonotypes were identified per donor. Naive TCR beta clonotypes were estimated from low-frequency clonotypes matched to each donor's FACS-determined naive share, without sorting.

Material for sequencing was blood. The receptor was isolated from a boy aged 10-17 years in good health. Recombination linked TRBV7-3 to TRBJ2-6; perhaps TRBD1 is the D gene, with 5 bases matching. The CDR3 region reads CASSLTGHSSSGANVLTF. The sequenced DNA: TGTGCCAGCAGCTTAACCGGACACTCGAGCTCTGGGGCCAACGTCCTGACTTTC.